This TCR beta chain was recovered during a study of blood T cell repertoires in COVID-19. Whole-study context: Whether acute or convalescent, the COVID-19 samples came from the United States, Italy and Spain. From T cells, B-cell-depleted T cells, or PBMCs came the material, which was cDNA or gDNA.

Germline CDR1 SQVTM, CDR2 ANQGSEA. This CDR3 spans 14 amino acids. Trimming cost V 1 base and J 3 bases; bases outside gene matches: 3. In the source study's methods: Amplified reference gene primers provided the basis for estimating nucleated cell counts. The repertoire was sequenced with immunoSEQ multiplex PCR; TCRdb's copy has only in-frame clones and lacks some. V and J calls and clone size are those listed in that table; D and trimming were worked out from the DNA. The data contain fewer than 200,000 clones, 75% to 90% of them seen just once; the ten biggest clones take up 5.5% to 8.5%. Sample: peripheral blood. This clonotype was obtained from a man aged 55 to 70 with acute or convalescent COVID-19. The rearrangement joins TRBV29-1 to TRBJ2-3; 8 bases match TRBD2. CDR3: CSVEVSGSTDTQYF. The CDR3 DNA reads TGCAGCGTTGAAGTCAGCGGGAGTACAGATACGCAGTATTTT.